These 23 T cell receptor beta chains share one sample of origin, sequenced in a study of T cell responses to AZD1222 COVID-19 vaccine. Sequencing used immunoSEQ multiplex PCR; TCRdb keeps in-frame clones, though not all of them. The sample contains roughly 150,000 clones, roughly 90% of which appear only once. Sequenced here: peripheral blood, sampled on day 0 of AZD1222 vaccination. Receptors originate from an adult in good health.

V gene TRBV18 combines with J gene TRBJ1-5; no reliable D call. Looked up from germline, CDR1 is KGHSH and CDR2 is LQKENI. V was clipped by 3 bases and J by 3 bases, with 12 bases between them. The CDR3 extends over 15 amino acids. The CDR3 sequence is CASSPTDGPNQPQHF. CDR3 nucleotides: TGTGCCAGCTCACCGACGGACGGACCCAATCAGCCCCAGCATTTT.

The chain combines TRBV5-1 with TRBJ1-1; D not resolved. The CDR3 sequence is 12 residues long. The germline V and J ends were trimmed by 2 bases and 6 bases, with 8 bases remaining between them. The germline CDR1 and CDR2 sequences are SGHRS and YFSETQ. The CDR3 nucleotides are TGCGCCAGCAGCTTCGACGAAGCTGAAGCTTTCTTT. It translates to CASSFDEAEAFF.

The genes are TRBV18 and TRBJ2-3; TRBD2 aligns across 16 bases. Germline CDR1 KGHSH, CDR2 LQKENI. The CDR3 length is 17 residues. J was trimmed by 4 bases and V by 1 base; bases with no gene match: 2. Written as DNA, the CDR3 is TGTGCCAGCTCACCACAGGGACTAGCGGGGGGGCCAGATACGCAGTATTTT. Translation gives CASSPQGLAGGPDTQYF.

V gene TRBV7-2 combines with J gene TRBJ1-2; 10 bases agree with TRBD1. Trimming took 4 bases from V and 8 from J; bases not matched to a gene: 7. Germline V gene data show CDR1 as SGHTA and CDR2 as FQGNSA. This CDR3 comprises 14 residues. The CDR3 nucleotides read TGTGCCAGCAGCTCAGAAGGGACAGGGGTGGGCTACACCTTC. Its translation is CASSSEGTGVGYTF.

The rearrangement uses TRBV6-4 and TRBJ1-6, with D unclear. Trimming left V 3 bases short and J 0 bases short, with 6 bases between. The CDR3 length is 15 residues. Looked up from germline, CDR1 is MRHNA and CDR2 is SNTAGT. The CDR3 is CASSEGSSYNSPLHF. The CDR3 nucleotides are TGTGCCAGCAGTGAGGGGAGCTCCTATAATTCACCCCTCCACTTT.

This clone has just a few counts. The chain joins TRBV19 to TRBJ1-5, with 7 positions matching TRBD1. CDR1 and CDR2 from the germline V gene are LNHDA and SQIVND (reference sequence). Germline trimming cut 3 bases from V and 4 bases from J; bases unmatched to any gene: 6. The CDR3 has 15 residues. Here the CDR3 reads CASSIHRGGNQPQHF. The CDR3 region has the DNA TGTGCCAGTAGTATTCACAGGGGAGGAAATCAGCCCCAGCATTTT.

This chain uses TRBV20-1 with TRBJ1-5; 7 bases agree with TRBD1. The length of the CDR3 is 14 residues. Germline assignment: CDR1 DFQATT and CDR2 SNEGSKA (reference sequence). J lost 7 bases, V lost 3 bases, and 9 bases had no gene match. The CDR3 nucleotides read TGCAGTGCTAGTGATGGGACAGAAAGCCAGCCCCAGCATTTT. It encodes CSASDGTESQPQHF.

The V gene is TRBV6-1, the J gene TRBJ1-3; no clear D. Germline CDR1 is MNHNS and CDR2 is SASEGT. V lost 3 bases and J 0 bases, leaving 12 bases between the germline ends. CDR3 length: 16 amino acids. The DNA for the CDR3 is TGTGCCAGCAGTGATGGGTCCGTTTACTCTGGAAACACCATATATTTT. Protein: CASSDGSVYSGNTIYF.

The chain joins TRBV11-2 to TRBJ2-7; D is ambiguous. With 1 base removed from V and 2 bases from J, the gap between germline ends came to 15 bases. Germline values: CDR1 SGHAT, CDR2 FQNNGV. CDR3 length: 16 residues. CDR3 residues: CASSLVDQAFAYEQYF. The CDR3 DNA reads TGTGCCAGCAGCTTAGTCGACCAGGCCTTTGCCTACGAGCAGTACTTC.

The chain joins TRBV5-1 to TRBJ1-2, with 9 bases that match TRBD1. The CDR3 totals 15 residues. CDR1 is SGHRS and CDR2 is YFSETQ in the germline V gene. V was clipped by 3 bases and J by 8 bases; unmatched bases: 11. Here the CDR3 reads CASSSLPGTGKGYTF. In DNA form, the CDR3 reads TGCGCCAGCAGCTCGCTACCCGGGACAGGGAAAGGCTACACCTTC.

The chain joins TRBV28 to TRBJ1-2; 10 nucleotides match TRBD1. Trimming removed 4 bases from V and 3 bases from J; junction bases left unmatched: 2. This CDR3 contains 14 residues. The germline gives CDR1 MDHEN, CDR2 SYDVKM. CDR3 residues: CASSWGTGDYGYTF. CDR3 bases: TGTGCCAGCAGTTGGGGGACAGGGGACTATGGCTACACCTTC.

The chain joins TRBV9 to TRBJ2-1, with TRBD1 matching over 8 bases. Germline V gene lookup returns CDR1 SGDLS and CDR2 YYNGEE. The CDR3 consists of 14 residues. Germline trimming cut 4 bases from V and 7 bases from J; bases unmatched to any gene: 7. CDR3 loop: CASSPRTGRNEQFF. In DNA form, the CDR3 reads TGTGCCAGCAGCCCGCGGACAGGGAGGAATGAGCAGTTCTTC.

This rearrangement joins TRBV5-1 to TRBJ1-1, with unresolved D. Germline assignment: CDR1 SGHRS and CDR2 YFSETQ. Trimming removed 4 bases from V and 1 base from J, with 17 bases in between. This CDR3 spans 16 amino acids. CDR3 region: CASSPLLGSKNTEAFF. The CDR3 nucleotides are TGCGCCAGCAGCCCCCTCCTGGGGTCTAAGAACACTGAAGCTTTCTTT. Full variable domain (remainder filled in from reference TRBV5-1 and TRBJ1-1): KAGVTQTPRYLIKTRGQQVTLSCSPISGHRSVSWYQQTPGQGLQFLFEYFSETQRNKGNFPGRFSGRQFSNSRSEMNVSTLELGDSALYLCASSPLLGSKNTEAFFGQGTRLTVV.

For the CDR3, the DNA is TGCAGTGCTATTTTCGCCGGGGAGCTGTTTTTT. Translation: CSAIFAGELFF. The chain uses TRBV20-1 and TRBJ2-2; D not certain. The CDR3 runs to 11 residues. The ends were cut back, 4 bases at V and 6 bases at J, with 6 bases in the middle. Germline CDR1 DFQATT, CDR2 SNEGSKA (reference sequence).

This sequence joins TRBV6-5 and TRBJ2-1; D gene uncertain. The CDR3 runs 12 residues. In germline, CDR1 is MNHEY, CDR2 SVGAGI. The V end lost 5 bases, the J end lost 0 bases, and 2 bases lay between the germline ends. CDR3 protein: CASSTSYNEQFF. DNA of the CDR3: TGTGCCAGCAGTACCTCCTACAATGAGCAGTTCTTC.

The gene calls are TRBV27 and TRBJ1-5; 8 bases fit TRBD1. Germline V gene data show CDR1 as MNHEY and CDR2 as SMNVEV (reference sequence). This CDR3 contains 13 residues. The V gene end was trimmed by 5 bases and the J gene end by 9 bases; junction bases not matched to a gene: 6. The CDR3 bases are TGTGCCAGCAGTCTCCGGACAGGGCGGCCCCAGCATTTT. Its protein is CASSLRTGRPQHF.

The chain joins TRBV28 to TRBJ2-1, with D unclear. Germline V CDR1 and CDR2: MDHEN, SYDVKM. The V end lost 2 bases, the J end lost 0 bases, and 23 bases lay between the germline ends. This CDR3 spans 20 amino acids. As DNA, the CDR3 is TGTGCCAGCAGTTTAACGTTTGAGACATCGCGGAGAGGCTCCTACAATGAGCAGTTCTTC. The encoded protein is CASSLTFETSRRGSYNEQFF.

The V call is TRBV7-2, the J call TRBJ1-6; D is unresolved. There are 12 residues in the CDR3. The V gene lost 5 bases and the J gene lost 10 bases, with 9 bases spanning the gap. The germline gives CDR1 SGHTA, CDR2 FQGNSA. The CDR3 bases are TGTGCCAGCAGCGAAAACAGATCACCCCTCCACTTT. It yields the protein CASSENRSPLHF. Full variable domain (rest looked up from reference TRBV7-2 and TRBJ1-6): GAGVSQSPSNKVTEKGKDVELRCDPISGHTALYWYRQSLGQGLEFLIYFQGNSAPDKSGLPSDRFSAERTGGSVSTLTIQRTQQEDSAVYLCASSENRSPLHFGNGTRLTVT.

The V call is TRBV7-8, the J call TRBJ2-5; no firm D call. The CDR3 spans 14 residues. Germline CDR1 SGHVS, CDR2 FQNEAQ. The germline V and J ends were trimmed by 2 bases and 2 bases, with 9 bases remaining between them. Written as DNA, the CDR3 is TGTGCCAGCAGCTTACAAAGCTATCAAGAGACCCAGTACTTC. Translating gives CASSLQSYQETQYF.

This clone was observed once. The chain joins TRBV6-5 to TRBJ1-5; 8 bases match TRBD1. Germline loops: CDR1 MNHEY, CDR2 SVGAGI. The CDR3 runs to 15 residues. Trimming at V came to 4 bases and at J to 2 bases, leaving 4 bases not matched to a gene. The CDR3 spells CASSSPGQGNQPQHF. The CDR3 region has the DNA TGTGCCAGCAGTTCCCCGGGACAGGGCAATCAGCCCCAGCATTTT.

This clone is a singleton in its sample. The V call is TRBV7-2, the J call TRBJ1-6; 8 bases agree with TRBD1. Germline CDR1 reads SGHTA; CDR2 reads FQGNSA. CDR3 length: 15 residues. Trimming took 5 bases from V and 9 from J; bases not matched to a gene: 9. The CDR3, as DNA: TGTGCCAGCAGCGCACGTGGACAGGGCGGTTCACCCCTCCACTTT. Its translation is CASSARGQGGSPLHF.

This clone has a handful of counts. This sequence joins TRBV7-2 and TRBJ2-3; unclear D gene. V lost 2 bases and J 2 bases, leaving 8 bases between the germline ends. This CDR3 has 14 amino acids. CDR1 and CDR2 (germline): SGHTA, FQGNSA. CDR3 sequence (DNA): TGTGCCAGCAGCTTATTGGTGCTCACAGATACGCAGTATTTT. Its translation is CASSLLVLTDTQYF.

This rearrangement joins TRBV7-9 to TRBJ2-1; 12 bases map to TRBD2. There are 18 residues in the CDR3. With V trimmed by 2 bases and J by 9 bases, 14 bases remained unmatched. Germline CDR1 SEHNR, CDR2 FQNEAQ (reference sequence). CDR3 sequence (DNA): TGTGCCAGCAGCTTACCGCCGAGACTAGCGGGAGTCAAGGGTGAGCAGTTCTTC. Its protein product is CASSLPPRLAGVKGEQFF. Full variable domain (outside the CDR3, taken from reference TRBV7-9 and TRBJ2-1): DTGVSQNPRHKITKRGQNVTFRCDPISEHNRLYWYRQTLGQGPEFLTYFQNEAQLEKSRLLSDRFSAERPKGSFSTLEIQRTEQGDSAMYLCASSLPPRLAGVKGEQFFGPGTRLTVL.